This T cell receptor beta chain was captured in a study of control samples from healthy donors and cancer patients. Libraries were prepared by immunoSEQ multiplex PCR; TCRdb keeps only in-frame clonotypes and omits some of them. The table has 110,000 or so clones, 90% seen once; the top ten hold more than 3.5%. The CDR3 has 15 amino acids. The germline V gene encodes CDR1 SGHRS and CDR2 YFSETQ. Losses at the gene ends were 3 bases for V and 3 bases for J; bases not matched to a gene: 6. The source of this sequence is a human donor in good health. The donor label of this sample is uncertain. Sequencing input: blood. The V gene is TRBV5-1, the J gene TRBJ1-1; 9 positions agree with TRBD1. CDR3 DNA sequence: TGCGCCAGCAGCTCCGGGACAGGGTGGGACACTGAAGCTTTCTTT. It translates to CASSSGTGWDTEAFF.